This record concerns one TCR beta chain sequence. The antigen is not known. The data belong to a study of T cells after yellow fever vaccination. Study results and caveats: Weaker, the secondary response had a peak occurring faster, on day 5 versus 15.

V shed 7 bases and J 6 bases; nucleotides not matched to a gene: 16. There are 17 residues in the CDR3. Germline V gene lookup returns CDR1 SGHTA and CDR2 FQGNSA. TCRdb reprocessed the 5' RACE reads via MiXCR and lists one record per CDR3 protein. The repertoire includes around 530,000 distinct CDR3 sequences, about 17% of them detected once, and approximately 15% sits in the top ten. This chain connects TRBV7-2 to TRBJ2-2; TRBD1 agrees at 8 bases. This clonotype was obtained from a man aged 18 to 30 who received the YFV17D yellow fever vaccine. The starting material was PBMCs, obtained about 5 days after the first yellow fever vaccination. The CDR3 here is CASTLGSGGSFPGELFF. CDR3 DNA sequence: TGTGCCAGCACCCTAGGGTCAGGGGGCTCGTTCCCCGGGGAGCTGTTTTTT.